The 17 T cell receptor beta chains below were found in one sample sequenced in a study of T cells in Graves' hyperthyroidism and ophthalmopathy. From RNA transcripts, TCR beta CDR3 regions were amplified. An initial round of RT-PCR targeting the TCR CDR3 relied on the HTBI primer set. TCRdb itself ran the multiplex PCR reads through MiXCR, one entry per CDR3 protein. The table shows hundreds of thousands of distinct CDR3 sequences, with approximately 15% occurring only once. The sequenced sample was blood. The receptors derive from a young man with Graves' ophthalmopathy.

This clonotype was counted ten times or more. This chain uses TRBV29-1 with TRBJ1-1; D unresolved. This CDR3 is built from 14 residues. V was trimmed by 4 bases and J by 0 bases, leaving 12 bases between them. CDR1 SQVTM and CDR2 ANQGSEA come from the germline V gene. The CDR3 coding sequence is TGCAGCGTTGTCCGGGGAGGAGTGAACACTGAAGCTTTCTTT. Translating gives CSVVRGGVNTEAFF.

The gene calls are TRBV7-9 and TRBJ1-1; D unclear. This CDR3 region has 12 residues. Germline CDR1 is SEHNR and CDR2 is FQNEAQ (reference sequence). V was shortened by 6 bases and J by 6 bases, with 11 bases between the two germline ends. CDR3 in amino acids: CASRNGVAEAFF. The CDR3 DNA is TGTGCCAGCAGGAATGGTGTGGCTGAAGCTTTCTTT. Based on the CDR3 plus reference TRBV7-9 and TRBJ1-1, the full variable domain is DTGVSQNPRHKITKRGQNVTFRCDPISEHNRLYWYRQTLGQGPEFLTYFQNEAQLEKSRLLSDRFSAERPKGSFSTLEIQRTEQGDSAMYLCASRNGVAEAFFGQGTRLTVV.

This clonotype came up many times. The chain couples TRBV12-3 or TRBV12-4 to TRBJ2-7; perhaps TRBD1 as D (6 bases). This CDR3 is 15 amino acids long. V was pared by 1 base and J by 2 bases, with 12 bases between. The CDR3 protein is CASSLGAGVPYEQYF. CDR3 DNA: TGTGCCAGCAGTTTAGGCGCAGGGGTTCCCTACGAGCAGTACTTC.

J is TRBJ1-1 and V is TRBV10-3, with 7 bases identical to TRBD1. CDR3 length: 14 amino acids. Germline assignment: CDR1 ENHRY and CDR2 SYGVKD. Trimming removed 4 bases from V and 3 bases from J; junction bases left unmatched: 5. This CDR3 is CAISGRGSDTEAFF. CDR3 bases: TGTGCCATCAGTGGCAGGGGGTCTGACACTGAAGCTTTCTTT.

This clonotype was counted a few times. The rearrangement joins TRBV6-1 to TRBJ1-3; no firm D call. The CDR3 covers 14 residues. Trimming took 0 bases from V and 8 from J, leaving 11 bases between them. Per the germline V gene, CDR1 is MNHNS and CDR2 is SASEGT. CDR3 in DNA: TGTGCCAGCAGTGAAGCAAGTCTCCGGGACACCATATATTTT. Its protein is CASSEASLRDTIYF.

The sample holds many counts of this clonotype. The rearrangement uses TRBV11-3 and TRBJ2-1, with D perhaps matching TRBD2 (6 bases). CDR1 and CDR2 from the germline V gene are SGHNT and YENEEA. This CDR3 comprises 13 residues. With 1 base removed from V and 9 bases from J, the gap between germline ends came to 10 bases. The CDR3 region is CASSLVAETEQFF. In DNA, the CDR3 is TGTGCCAGCAGCTTAGTAGCGGAGACTGAGCAGTTCTTC. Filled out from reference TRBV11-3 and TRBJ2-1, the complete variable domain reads EAGVVQSPRYKIIEKKQPVAFWCNPISGHNTLYWYLQNLGQGPELLIRYENEEAVDDSQLPKDRFSAERLKGVDSTLKIQPAELGDSAVYLCASSLVAETEQFFGPGTRLTVL.

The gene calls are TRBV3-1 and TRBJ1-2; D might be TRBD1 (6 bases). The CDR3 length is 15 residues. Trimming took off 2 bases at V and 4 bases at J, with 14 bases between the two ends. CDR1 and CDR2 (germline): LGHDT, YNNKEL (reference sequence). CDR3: CASSQRIGGAYGYTF. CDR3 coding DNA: TGTGCCAGCAGCCAAAGGATAGGGGGGGCCTATGGCTACACCTTC.

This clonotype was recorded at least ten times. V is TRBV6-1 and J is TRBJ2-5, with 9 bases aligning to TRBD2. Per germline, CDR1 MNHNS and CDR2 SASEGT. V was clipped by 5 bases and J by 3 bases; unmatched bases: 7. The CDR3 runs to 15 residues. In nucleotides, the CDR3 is TGTGCCAGCAGTTCCCCGTCTAGCGGGGAAGAGACCCAGTACTTC. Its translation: CASSSPSSGEETQYF.

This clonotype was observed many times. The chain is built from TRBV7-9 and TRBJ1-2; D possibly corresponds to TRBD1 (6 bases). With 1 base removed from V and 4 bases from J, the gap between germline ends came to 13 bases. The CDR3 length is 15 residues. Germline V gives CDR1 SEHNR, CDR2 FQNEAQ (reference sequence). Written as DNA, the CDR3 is TGTGCCAGCAGCTTAGACGGGGGGCAGGGCTATGGCTACACCTTC. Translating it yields CASSLDGGQGYGYTF.

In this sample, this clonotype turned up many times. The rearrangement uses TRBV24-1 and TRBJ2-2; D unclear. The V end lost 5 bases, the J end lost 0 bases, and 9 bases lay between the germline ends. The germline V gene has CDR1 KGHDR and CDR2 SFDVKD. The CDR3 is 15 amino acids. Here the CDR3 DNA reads TGTGCCACCAGTGCACCCTACCCGAACACCGGGGAGCTGTTTTTT. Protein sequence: CATSAPYPNTGELFF.

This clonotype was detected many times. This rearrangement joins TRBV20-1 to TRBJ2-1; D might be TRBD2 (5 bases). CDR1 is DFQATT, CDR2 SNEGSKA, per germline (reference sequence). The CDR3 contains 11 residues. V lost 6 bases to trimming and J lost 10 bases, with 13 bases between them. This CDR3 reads CSAGRAGEQFF. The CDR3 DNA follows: TGCAGTGCCGGGCGGGCCGGGGAGCAGTTCTTC.

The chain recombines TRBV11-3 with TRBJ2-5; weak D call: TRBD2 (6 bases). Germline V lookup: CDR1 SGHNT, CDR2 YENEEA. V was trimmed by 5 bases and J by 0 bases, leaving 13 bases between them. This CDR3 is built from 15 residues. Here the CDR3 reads CASSVGGGNQETQYF. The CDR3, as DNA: TGTGCCAGCAGCGTAGGCGGCGGGAACCAAGAGACCCAGTACTTC.

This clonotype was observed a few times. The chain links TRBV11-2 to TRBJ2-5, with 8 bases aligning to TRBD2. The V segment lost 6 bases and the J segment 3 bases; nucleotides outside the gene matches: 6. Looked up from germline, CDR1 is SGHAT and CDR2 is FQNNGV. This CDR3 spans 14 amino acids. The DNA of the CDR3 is TGTGCCAGCAGGGCGGGGGGCGGAGAAGAGACCCAGTACTTC. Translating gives CASRAGGGEETQYF.

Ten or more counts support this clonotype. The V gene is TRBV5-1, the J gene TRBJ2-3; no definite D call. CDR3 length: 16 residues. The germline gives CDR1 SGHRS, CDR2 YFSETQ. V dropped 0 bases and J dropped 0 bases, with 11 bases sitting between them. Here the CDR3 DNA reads TGCGCCAGCAGCTTGGGCCTAGTACCCAGCACAGATACGCAGTATTTT. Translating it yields CASSLGLVPSTDTQYF. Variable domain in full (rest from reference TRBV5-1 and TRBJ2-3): KAGVTQTPRYLIKTRGQQVTLSCSPISGHRSVSWYQQTPGQGLQFLFEYFSETQRNKGNFPGRFSGRQFSNSRSEMNVSTLELGDSALYLCASSLGLVPSTDTQYFGPGTRLTVL.

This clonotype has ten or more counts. This CDR3 reads CASSSYKQERDTDTQYF. CDR3 sequence (DNA): TGTGCCAGCAGTTCTTACAAACAGGAGAGAGACACAGATACGCAGTATTTT. The chain combines TRBV27 with TRBJ2-3, with a tentative D call TRBD1 (5 bases). The germline V gene encodes CDR1 MNHEY and CDR2 SMNVEV (reference sequence). This CDR3 has 17 amino acids. Trimming cost V 4 bases and J 2 bases, with 19 bases left between them.

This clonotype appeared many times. CDR3 amino acids: CSAREAGHLETQYF. The CDR3 DNA reads as TGCAGTGCTAGAGAAGCGGGGCACCTGGAGACCCAGTACTTC. The chain uses TRBV20-1 and TRBJ2-5, with 7 bases identical to TRBD2. This CDR3 is built from 14 residues. CDR1 is DFQATT, CDR2 SNEGSKA, per germline (reference sequence). With 0 bases clipped from V and 5 bases from J, the junction kept 6 bases outside the gene matches.

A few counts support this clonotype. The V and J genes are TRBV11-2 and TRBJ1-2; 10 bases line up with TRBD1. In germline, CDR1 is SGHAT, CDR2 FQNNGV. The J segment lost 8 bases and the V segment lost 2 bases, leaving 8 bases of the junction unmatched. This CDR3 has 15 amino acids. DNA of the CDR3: TGTGCCAGCAGCTTAAGTGGGGACAGGGGCGGGGGCTACACCTTC. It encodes CASSLSGDRGGGYTF.